The clone carrying this T cell receptor (beta chain) was seen ten or more times. Germline lookup yields CDR1 DFQATT and CDR2 SNEGSKA (reference sequence). There are 16 residues in the CDR3. V was clipped by 0 bases and J by 6 bases, with 19 bases between them. The sample is drawn from a study of molecular identifiers for immune sequencing clone quantification. TCRdb re-derived calls from the PCR reads in MiXCR, one entry per CDR3 protein. The sample carries 300,000 to 350,000 distinct CDR3 sequences, 20% to 25% recorded once. This clonotype was obtained from a human donor in good health. Some libraries in this study had Jurkat cell RNA spiked in. The chain combines TRBV20-1 with TRBJ2-3; D may be TRBD2 (6 bases). Sequencing was performed on naive CD8+ T cells from blood, with Jurkat cell RNA spiked in. Subset of the sample: FACS-sorted CD8+CD4-CCR7+CD45RA+ naive T cells. Here the CDR3 DNA reads TGCAGTGCTAGAGATTTGGGGACTCCCGTGTGGGATACGCAGTATTTT. Its translation is CSARDLGTPVWDTQYF.